The 4 T cell receptor beta chains given below trace back to one sample, sequenced in a study of blood T cell repertoires in COVID-19. This table comes from immunoSEQ multiplex PCR, and its TCRdb copy is limited to in-frame clones, with some not included. The table includes 140,000 or so clones, around 87% detected once. The sample taken for sequencing was peripheral blood. These receptors originate from a woman between 50 and 59 years old with active or convalescent COVID-19.

The chain uses TRBV15 and TRBJ1-2; D possibly corresponds to TRBD1 (6 bases). V shed 4 bases and J shed 5 bases, with 14 bases lying between them. Germline lookup yields CDR1 LNHNV and CDR2 YYDKDF (reference sequence). The CDR3 runs 14 residues. The CDR3 is CATSIQGEGYGYTF. CDR3 sequence (DNA): TGTGCCACCAGCATACAGGGTGAGGGATATGGCTACACCTTC.

The J gene is TRBJ2-7, the V gene TRBV5-1; 7 bases are shared with TRBD1. Germline V lookup: CDR1 SGHRS, CDR2 YFSETQ. This CDR3 contains 13 residues. Trimming cost V 4 bases and J 2 bases; bases outside gene matches: 3. CDR3 bases: TGCGCCAGCAGCCCAGGGGGAGCCTACGAGCAGTACTTC. Translating gives CASSPGGAYEQYF.

This rearrangement joins TRBV15 to TRBJ1-4; no clear D. Trimming shortened V by 0 bases and J by 4 bases, and 9 bases separated the two germline ends. The CDR3 has 15 amino acids. CDR1 is LNHNV, CDR2 YYDKDF, per germline (reference sequence). The CDR3 sequence: CATSRELLSNEKLFF. CDR3 DNA sequence: TGTGCCACCAGCAGAGAACTACTGAGTAATGAAAAACTGTTTTTT.

The chain is built from TRBV5-1 and TRBJ2-7; 12 nucleotides align to TRBD1. The germline V gene has CDR1 SGHRS and CDR2 YFSETQ. The V gene end was trimmed by 4 bases and the J gene end by 4 bases; junction bases not matched to a gene: 6. The CDR3 covers 15 residues. The CDR3 DNA reads as TGCGCCAGCAGCCTCGGGACAGGGGGCTCATACGAGCAGTACTTC. Translated: CASSLGTGGSYEQYF.